What follows describes a single TCR beta chain. Ten or more counts support this clonotype. What this receptor recognizes is not known. Base-call qualities are not available, and no considerably larger clone is one nucleotide away. The CDR3 runs 20 residues from the cysteine to the phenylalanine. The entry retains the CDR3 DNA only, 60 bases that are in frame from base 1. CDR1 and CDR2, looked up from the germline V gene, are SGHRS and YFSETQ. From V the trimming removes 3 bases and from J it removes 4 bases, while the gene matches leave 21 bases of the junction unaccounted for. The data belong to a study of Graves' ophthalmopathy and Graves' hyperthyroidism listed by TCRdb under 2018. In the study overall: Peripheral blood samples were taken at the time of initial diagnosis, before any treatment was given. The independent validation cohort included under 20 hyperthyroidism patients plus 17 patients who later progressed from hyperthyroidism to ophthalmopathy. The study used signatures of the TCR beta repertoire to tell Graves' ophthalmopathy apart from Graves' hyperthyroidism and to predict which patients would progress to ophthalmopathy. T-cell repertoires of thyroid tissue and blood were compared in more than 5 hyperthyroidism patients. A discovery set of 100 or so patients (approximately 45 ophthalmopathy, fewer than 60 stable hyperthyroidism) was enrolled to explore V-J signatures distinguishing ophthalmopathy from hyperthyroidism. Following sample collection, hyperthyroidism patients were given methimazole at a starting dose of 30 mg daily, and ophthalmopathy patients were given high-dose intravenous methylprednisolone. In total, 135 blood samples were TCR-sequenced: approximately 42 ophthalmopathy, some 72 hyperthyroidism and some 17 hyperthyroidism-to-ophthalmopathy patients.

For repertoire sequencing, the TCR beta CDR3 regions were amplified from RNA transcripts. HTBI primers and the Qiagen OneStep RT-PCR kit were used in a first-round RT-PCR, which was followed by a second-round multiplex PCR, size selection and purification. The libraries underwent paired-end sequencing with 100 bp reads on an Illumina HiSeq2000. On the study's bioinformatics: SOAPnuke was used to process the reads, throwing out any read that had adapters, had uncalled bases, had a mean Phred below 15, or lacked an exact constant-primer or identifier match. High-quality paired reads were merged with COPE v1.2.5. Unique nucleotide sequences were defined as clonotypes and aligned to IMGT TRB V, D and J references using MiTCR v1.1. The analysis was limited to V-J combinations with a frequency above 0.0001, which together covered just over 98% of the repertoires. For each V-J combination, a TCR clonal expansion and chaos score was defined as F50 clonal expansion divided by the chaos observed in the TCRdist matrix. Features were reduced by Welch's t-statistics and random forest to around 14 V-J combinations, which fed a naive Bayes classifier. The similarity between thyroid and blood repertoires was quantified using the Morisita-Horn index. TCRdb trimmed the raw reads at Q25, called clones with MiXCR and kept productive beta chains. Identical CDR3 protein sequences are pooled into one entry, listed with their most common genes and DNA. TCRdb's processing, not the authors' own work, is the source of the V and J calls. The sample profile shows around 340,000 distinct CDR3 sequences; roughly a sixth of them were found once. Jointly, the top ten make up more than 9% of the sample.

Ophthalmopathy patients were characterized by moderately to severely active disease, a Clinical Activity Score of at least 3, a NOSPECS grade of at least 4, and a disease duration under 3 months. Patients were excluded if they had other autoimmune diseases, uncontrolled infections, pregnancy or lactation. Diagnosis relied on clinical symptoms, serum thyroxine, TRAb, thyroid ultrasound and orbital computed tomography. Ficoll-Paque density gradient centrifugation was used to isolate PBMCs from approximately 10 ml of fresh peripheral blood. Total RNA was extracted with Trizol reagent and quality-checked on an Agilent 2100 Bioanalyzer. Paper-wide results and their limitations: No statistical method was used to set the sample size in advance, and the investigators knew which group each participant was assigned to. In validation, the model predicted ophthalmopathy progression with nearly 71% sensitivity and roughly 72% specificity; roughly eleven predicted patients were CT-confirmed with GO in a median of approximately 6.2 months. Most expanded thyroid clonotypes with frequency above 0.001 were also detected in blood, suggesting blood repertoires may reflect the thyroid immune response. Ophthalmopathy was separated from stable hyperthyroidism by the 13-signature model with just under 90% sensitivity and about 81% specificity in cross-validation and with 80%/75% in the test set.

The clonotype originates from an adult man with Graves' ophthalmopathy. Rearrangement joined TRBV5-1 to TRBJ2-2; 7 nucleotides in the junction match TRBD1. Sequencing was done on a sample of peripheral blood. The CDR3 loop reads CASSWGSGQAFQVSTGELFF. The DNA sequence is given as TGCGCCAGCAGCTGGGGCTCCGGACAGGCCTTTCAAGTGTCCACCGGGGAGCTGTTTTTT. Supplemented by the reference TRBV5-1 and TRBJ2-2 proteins around the CDR3, the complete variable domain is KAGVTQTPRYLIKTRGQQVTLSCSPISGHRSVSWYQQTPGQGLQFLFEYFSETQRNKGNFPGRFSGRQFSNSRSEMNVSTLELGDSALYLCASSWGSGQAFQVSTGELFFGEGSRLTVL.